This is a list of T cell receptor beta chains from one sample in a study of T-cell reconstitution after alpha-beta-depleted transplantation in children. TCRdb ran MiXCR on the PCR reads and lists one entry per CDR3 protein. Of a few hundred thousand distinct CDR3 sequences listed, over 20% are singletons. Sequences were derived from PBMCs, sampled before TCRalphabeta/CD19-depleted stem cell transplant. The receptor source for this set is a boy younger than two with Wiskott-Aldrich syndrome, due to receive a stem cell transplant. Both conserved end residues are part of each CDR3. D genes are given only for firm matches. Size is stated for part of the rows, as once, few or many counts, or as a class when the clone is expanded.

cdr3_aa cdr3_nt v_call d_call j_call clone_size
CARAPGATYGYTF TGTGCCCGAGCCCCAGGGGCTACCTATGGCTACACCTTC TRBV30 - TRBJ1-2 -
CASSFTGVMFQETQYF TGTGCCAGCAGCTTTACAGGGGTCATGTTCCAAGAGACCCAGTACTTC TRBV7-9 TRBD1 TRBJ2-5 -
CASSYWGVRGEQFF TGTGCCAGCAGTTACTGGGGGGTTCGAGGTGAGCAGTTCTTC TRBV6-5 - TRBJ2-1 few
CSAKLGGGRTQYF TGCAGTGCGAAATTGGGCGGGGGCAGGACCCAGTACTTC TRBV20-1 - TRBJ2-5 -
CATSTRGPGNTIYF TGTGCCACCAGCACCAGGGGCCCTGGAAACACCATATATTTT TRBV15 - TRBJ1-3 few
CASSQVVTAANYGYTF TGCGCCAGCAGCCAAGTTGTTACCGCCGCTAACTATGGCTACACCTTC TRBV4-1 - TRBJ1-2 -
CATSRDLFISSGSSYNEQFF TGTGCCACCAGCAGAGATCTCTTTATTAGCAGCGGGAGCTCCTACAATGAGCAGTTCTTC TRBV15 TRBD2 TRBJ2-1 -
CASSESGLAAYNEQFF TGCGCCAGCAGTGAGTCGGGACTAGCGGCCTACAATGAGCAGTTCTTC TRBV10-1 TRBD2 TRBJ2-1 -
CAISDVTEGNTIYF TGTGCCATCAGTGATGTAACGGAGGGAAACACCATATATTTT TRBV10-3 - TRBJ1-3 few
CATSVTGSDNEQFF TGTGCCACCAGTGTAACGGGATCAGACAATGAGCAGTTCTTC TRBV24-1 - TRBJ2-1 few
CASSDLGETQYF TGTGCCAGCAGTGACCTGGGAGAGACCCAGTACTTC TRBV25-1 - TRBJ2-5 few
CASSGAGGDNEQFF TGCGCCAGCAGTGGAGCGGGAGGGGACAATGAGCAGTTCTTC TRBV10-2 TRBD2 TRBJ2-1 many
CASSSGGLQETQYF TGCGCCAGCAGCTCAGGGGGACTCCAAGAGACCCAGTACTTC TRBV5-1 - TRBJ2-5 -
CASRVSTRSSTDTQYF TGCGCCAGCAGGGTTAGTACTAGGTCCAGCACAGATACGCAGTATTTT TRBV10-2 - TRBJ2-3 -
CAASGVSTDTQYF TGTGCCGCTAGCGGAGTCAGCACAGATACGCAGTATTTT TRBV10-3 TRBD2 TRBJ2-3 -
CASSVAGVSYNEQFF TGCGCCAGCAGCGTAGCGGGAGTTTCCTACAATGAGCAGTTCTTC TRBV5-1 TRBD2 TRBJ2-1 -
CASSSTASSYEQYF TGTGCCAGCAGCTCCACGGCAAGCTCCTACGAGCAGTACTTC TRBV9 - TRBJ2-7 -
CASSFTSHSYEQYF TGCGCCAGCAGCTTTACTAGCCACTCCTACGAGCAGTACTTC TRBV5-1 - TRBJ2-7 few
CASQREWSGSYNEQFF TGTGCCAGTCAAAGGGAATGGTCGGGGAGCTACAATGAGCAGTTCTTC TRBV6-1 - TRBJ2-1 few
CAISDGQLGSQPQHF TGTGCCATCAGTGACGGGCAGCTTGGTAGTCAGCCCCAGCATTTT TRBV10-3 - TRBJ1-5 -
CAISEAGDRYQQYF TGTGCCATCAGTGAGGCGGGAGATCGGTACCAGCAGTACTTC TRBV10-3 TRBD2 TRBJ2-7 -
CASSRPGPRETYEQYF TGTGCCAGCAGTAGACCGGGACCCCGGGAAACCTACGAGCAGTACTTC TRBV25-1 - TRBJ2-7 -
CATSDYRGSEQFF TGTGCCACCAGTGATTATCGGGGGAGTGAGCAGTTCTTC TRBV24-1 - TRBJ2-1 -
CASSGRLAGGPDTQYF TGCGCCAGCAGCGGCCGACTAGCGGGAGGCCCAGATACGCAGTATTTT TRBV5-1 TRBD2 TRBJ2-3 -
CASSLFPQATSTDTQYF TGCGCCAGCAGCTTATTCCCACAGGCGACCTCCACAGATACGCAGTATTTT TRBV5-1 - TRBJ2-3 -
CATSNPGRGSYEQYF TGCGCCACTTCGAATCCGGGACGGGGATCCTACGAGCAGTACTTC TRBV5-1 - TRBJ2-7 -
CASSSGQGALTF TGTGCCAGCAGCTCCGGACAGGGGGCACTCACCTTC TRBV7-3 TRBD1 TRBJ1-2 -
CAISGLAGAMNEQFF TGTGCCATCAGTGGACTAGCGGGAGCCATGAATGAGCAGTTCTTC TRBV10-3 TRBD2 TRBJ2-1 -
CASSQGELVGTGELFF TGTGCCAGCAGCCAAGGGGAGTTGGTCGGCACCGGGGAGCTGTTTTTT TRBV3-1 - TRBJ2-2 -
CASSLGVGDYSYNEQFF TGTGCCAGCAGCTTAGGTGTGGGAGACTACTCCTACAATGAGCAGTTCTTC TRBV11-2 - TRBJ2-1 -
CSAPLYDTIYF TGCAGTGCCCCCCTTTACGACACCATATATTTT TRBV20-1 - TRBJ1-3 few
CASSYSAGTETNTEAFF TGTGCCAGCAGTTACTCCGCCGGGACAGAGACGAACACTGAAGCTTTCTTT TRBV6-2/TRBV6-3 TRBD1 TRBJ1-1 once
CASSSLQGGGNTIYF TGTGCCAGCAGTTCCCTACAGGGAGGTGGAAACACCATATATTTT TRBV6-5 - TRBJ1-3 -
CASSPIRNQPQHF TGTGCCAGCTCACCAATTAGAAATCAGCCCCAGCATTTT TRBV18 - TRBJ1-5 -
CSARGTGYMNTEAFF TGCAGTGCTAGAGGGACAGGTTACATGAACACTGAAGCTTTCTTT TRBV20-1 TRBD1 TRBJ1-1 few
CSASRQGLYQETQYF TGCAGTGCTAGTAGGCAGGGACTGTACCAAGAGACCCAGTACTTC TRBV20-1 - TRBJ2-5 -
CASSPAGRRETQYF TGTGCCAGCAGCCCGGCGGGCAGACGGGAGACCCAGTACTTC TRBV3-1 - TRBJ2-5 -
CASSFPQGARDGYTF TGTGCCAGCAGTTTTCCACAGGGGGCGCGTGATGGCTACACCTTC TRBV12-3/TRBV12-4 TRBD1 TRBJ1-2 -
CASSTSSGSNYEQYF TGTGCCAGCAGCACATCTAGCGGGAGTAACTACGAGCAGTACTTC TRBV7-8 TRBD2 TRBJ2-7 -
CASSDGLGREQYF TGTGCCAGCAGTGATGGACTAGGGCGCGAGCAGTACTTC TRBV5-6 TRBD2 TRBJ2-7 -
CASSLGSLSSYNEQFF TGCGCCAGCAGCTTGGGCTCCCTGAGCTCCTACAATGAGCAGTTCTTC TRBV5-1 - TRBJ2-1 few
CATSRGSGKGGYTF TGTGCCACCAGCAGAGGGTCAGGGAAGGGTGGCTACACCTTC TRBV15 - TRBJ1-2 -
CSALLRLAEPYEQYF TGCAGTGCTCTTTTAAGACTAGCGGAGCCCTACGAGCAGTACTTC TRBV20-1 TRBD2 TRBJ2-7 few
CSARGTGANVLTF TGCAGCGCGCGGGGGACTGGGGCCAACGTCCTGACTTTC TRBV29-1 TRBD2 TRBJ2-6 few
CASTMTGGTEAFF TGTGCCAGCACCATGACAGGGGGCACTGAAGCTTTCTTT TRBV11-2 TRBD1 TRBJ1-1 once